A few counts support the clone carrying this T cell receptor (beta chain). Antigen unknown. These data originate in a study of response to subunit inactivated influenza vaccine. Findings of the study overall: Every seasonal influenza vaccination brings in few new T cells, the authors suggested.

TCRdb used MiXCR to reprocess the RT-PCR reads, holding one entry per CDR3 protein. The sample includes about 150,000 distinct CDR3 sequences, roughly 10% of them seen just once. Germline CDR1 MNHNY, CDR2 SVGAGI (reference sequence). V lost 1 base to trimming and J lost 3 bases, with 0 bases between them. The CDR3 sequence is 11 residues long. The sequencing here drew on CD8+ T cells sorted from PBMCs, taken less than 30 months after vaccination. This sequence joins TRBV6-6 and TRBJ1-1, with D uncertain. This receptor was taken from a man in his fifties or sixties who received an inactivated influenza vaccine. CDR3 DNA sequence: TGTGCCAGCAGTTACTACACTGAAGCTTTCTTT. Translating gives CASSYYTEAFF.